This T cell receptor beta chain comes out of a study of blood T cell repertoires in COVID-19. Whole-study context: Sample material is recorded as cDNA or gDNA derived from T cells, B-cell-depleted T cells, or PBMCs.

Germline values: CDR1 SGHRS, CDR2 YFSETQ. Trimming cost V 4 bases and J 7 bases, with 12 bases left between them. There are 13 residues in the CDR3. Using immunoSEQ multiplex PCR, the repertoire was profiled, and TCRdb retains in-frame clones only, with some absent. The sample holds about 220,000 clones, around four fifths seen once. The V and J genes are TRBV5-1 and TRBJ2-1, with D possibly being TRBD1 (5 bases). This TCR came from a man younger than 40 with active or convalescent COVID-19. Sequences were obtained from peripheral blood. The CDR3 spells CASSLIPGNEQFF. DNA of the CDR3: TGCGCCAGCAGCCTAATCCCAGGGAATGAGCAGTTCTTC.